A single sample gave rise to the 8 T cell receptor beta chains below, sequenced in a study of T-cell memory formation after mild COVID-19. MiXCR, run by TCRdb on the 5' RACE reads, gives a single entry per CDR3 protein. The sample lists 380,000 or so distinct CDR3 sequences; under 15% were seen once. Sequenced sample: PBMCs or a T cell subset sorted from them (not recorded which). The receptors stem from a man between 18 and 35 years old who had mild COVID-19 (a few samples of this study predate the infection). Cell type and time point are not known.

This clonotype turned up a few times. The chain employs TRBV27 and TRBJ1-6; D is possibly TRBD1 (6 bases). The CDR3 runs 15 residues. The germline V gene encodes CDR1 MNHEY and CDR2 SMNVEV (reference sequence). Between the trimmed V and J ends, which lost 1 base and 8 bases, there was a span of 12 bases. CDR3 coding DNA: TGTGCCAGCAGTTTATTACCAGGGGCCCATTCACCCCTCCACTTT. It codes for CASSLLPGAHSPLHF.

The CDR3 nucleotides read TGTGCCAGCAGTCAACCGGAATCCTACGAGCAGTACGTC. Its protein is CASSQPESYEQYV. The V call is TRBV7-9, the J call TRBJ2-7; D call uncertain. Germline V lookup: CDR1 SEHNR, CDR2 FQNEAQ (reference sequence). The CDR3 runs 13 residues. The V end was cut by 6 bases, the J end by 1 base, with 10 bases between.

The chain links TRBV2 to TRBJ1-2; D is perhaps TRBD1 (6 bases). This CDR3 contains 13 residues. Per the germline V gene, CDR1 is SNHLY and CDR2 is FYNNEI. V was pared by 8 bases and J by 7 bases, with 17 bases between. The CDR3 DNA follows: TGTGCCAGCGGACCTCGGGGGGCCGGTGGCTACACCTTC. It translates to CASGPRGAGGYTF.

V is TRBV7-2 and J is TRBJ1-6; D call uncertain. Trimming took off 4 bases at V and 10 bases at J, with 14 bases between the two ends. Germline V CDR1 and CDR2: SGHTA, FQGNSA. This CDR3 has 14 amino acids. The CDR3 protein is CASSSITGRSPLHF. CDR3 DNA sequence: TGTGCCAGCAGCTCAATTACCGGGCGCTCACCCCTCCACTTT.

The CDR3 sequence is CASSHDRGSTNEKLFF. The CDR3 region has the DNA TGCGCCAGCAGCCACGACAGGGGTTCCACTAATGAAAAACTGTTTTTT. This chain uses TRBV4-1 with TRBJ1-4; 8 bases map to TRBD1. With V trimmed by 3 bases and J by 2 bases, 5 bases remained unmatched. The CDR3 length is 16 residues. Looked up from germline, CDR1 is MGHRA and CDR2 is YSYEKL.

This clonotype was seen a few times. The chain uses TRBV6-6 and TRBJ1-6; the D is unclear. Trimming took 8 bases from V and 13 from J, leaving 21 bases between them. The CDR3 is 14 residues long. CDR1 and CDR2 (germline): MNHNY, SVGAGI (reference sequence). This CDR3 is CASQREFEGGPLHF. In DNA form, the CDR3 reads TGTGCCAGCCAAAGGGAGTTCGAGGGTGGGCCCCTCCACTTT.

The chain links TRBV20-1 to TRBJ2-2; D is perhaps TRBD1 or TRBD2 (5 bases each). This CDR3 contains 16 residues. The germline V and J ends were trimmed by 1 base and 1 base, with 13 bases remaining between them. CDR1 DFQATT and CDR2 SNEGSKA come from the germline V gene (reference sequence). CDR3 amino acids: CSARGLGVGNTGELFF. In nucleotides, the CDR3 is TGCAGTGCTAGAGGGTTGGGGGTTGGGAACACCGGGGAGCTGTTTTTT.

The chain joins TRBV7-9 to TRBJ1-4; 10 nucleotides agree with TRBD1. CDR3 size: 15 residues. CDR1 is SEHNR and CDR2 is FQNEAQ in the germline V gene (reference sequence). J gave up 6 bases and V 5 bases, and 6 bases lay outside the gene matches. The CDR3 DNA follows: TGTGCCAGCAGCCCACGACAGGGGGCGGATGAAAAACTGTTTTTT. It encodes CASSPRQGADEKLFF.